This T cell receptor (beta chain) comes out of a study of shared clonotypes between healthy human individuals. The germline CDR1 and CDR2 sequences are WNHNN and SYGVQD (reference sequence). V gave up 5 bases and J gave up 0 bases, with 7 bases separating them. The CDR3 has 13 residues. The run depth of the assay was deep. The authors' processing: Sequence data from immunoSEQ were junction-only and lacked quality scores; consequently, filtering differed. The method was immunoSEQ multiplex PCR; TCRdb's version includes in-frame clones alone and lacks a portion of them. V and J calls and clone size are given by that table; D and trimming were obtained from the DNA. This table holds about 670,000 clones, around 72% found once.

Sequencing input: memory CD4+ T cells sorted from blood. Subset meaning: CD45RA-negative fraction. The chain links TRBV10-1 to TRBJ2-5; D remains ambiguous. The clonotype originates from a woman aged 25 to 39 in good health. The CDR3 nucleotides read TGCGCCAGCAGTACCGGGTACCAAGAGACCCAGTACTTC. Protein product: CASSTGYQETQYF.